Each of the 16 T cell receptor beta chains below was sequenced from the same sample in a study of T cells in Graves' hyperthyroidism and ophthalmopathy. Regions amplified from RNA transcripts were the TCR beta CDR3 regions. Primed by the HTBI set, a first-round RT-PCR was run on the TCR CDR3. MiXCR was run by TCRdb on the multiplex PCR reads, yielding one entry per CDR3 protein. The sample carries 660,000 or so distinct CDR3 sequences, roughly 45% recorded once. Source material: peripheral blood or thyroid tissue (not recorded which). All receptors come from an adult man with Graves' disease, either hyperthyroidism or ophthalmopathy (not recorded which).

This clonotype has just a few counts. J is TRBJ1-5 and V is TRBV5-1; D is undetermined. CDR3 size: 18 residues. The V gene's germline CDR1 is SGHRS and CDR2 YFSETQ. V was shortened by 0 bases and J by 1 base, with 17 bases between the two germline ends. DNA of the CDR3: TGCGCCAGCAGCTTGGAGGGCACTGACTCCTTCAGCAATCAGCCCCAGCATTTT. Amino acids: CASSLEGTDSFSNQPQHF.

In its sample, this clonotype was seen a few times. The CDR3: CASTSEGGQPQHF. The DNA of the CDR3 is TGTGCCAGCACCTCCGAGGGGGGTCAGCCCCAGCATTTT. The J gene is TRBJ1-5, the V gene TRBV7-9, with D possibly TRBD1 on 6 matching bases. The germline V gene encodes CDR1 SEHNR and CDR2 FQNEAQ (reference sequence). CDR3 length: 13 amino acids. V lost 7 bases, J lost 6 bases, and 13 bases lay in between.

A remark on this clonotype: A much larger clone is a single base away; this may be a read error. V and J are TRBV7-9 and TRBJ1-3; D not certain. The length of the CDR3 is 14 residues. Germline-derived CDR1 and CDR2 are SEHNR and FQNEAQ (reference sequence). V dropped 7 bases and J dropped 0 bases, with 10 bases sitting between them. CDR3 bases: TGTGCCAGCAACTTTGAAAGCTCTGGAAACACCATATATTTT. It translates to CASNFESSGNTIYF.

There are many counts of this clonotype. V gene TRBV7-9 combines with J gene TRBJ2-7; 10 bases agree with TRBD1. V gave up 4 bases and J gave up 2 bases; unmatched junction bases: 2. CDR1 SEHNR and CDR2 FQNEAQ come from the germline V gene (reference sequence). The CDR3 is 14 amino acids. The CDR3 loop reads CASSSGTGAYEQYF. The DNA for the CDR3 is TGTGCCAGCAGCTCCGGGACAGGGGCCTACGAGCAGTACTTC.

This clonotype was found a few times. The rearrangement joins TRBV19 to TRBJ2-7; D is perhaps TRBD2 (6 bases). The germline V and J ends were trimmed by 5 bases and 0 bases, with 11 bases remaining between them. Germline V gene sequence: CDR1 LNHDA, CDR2 SQIVND (reference sequence). The CDR3 contains 14 residues. CDR3 bases: TGTGCCAGTAGTGCGGGAAAAGGCTCCTACGAGCAGTACTTC. It translates to CASSAGKGSYEQYF.

The J gene is TRBJ1-6, the V gene TRBV20-1; 7 positions match TRBD1. The CDR3 is 13 residues long. Germline loops: CDR1 DFQATT, CDR2 SNEGSKA (reference sequence). The V segment lost 3 bases and the J segment 9 bases; nucleotides outside the gene matches: 5. The CDR3: CSARTGSRSPLHF. Written as DNA, the CDR3 is TGCAGTGCTAGGACAGGGAGCCGTTCACCCCTCCACTTT.

V usage is TRBV20-1 and J usage is TRBJ2-7; TRBD2 matches at 14 bases. This CDR3 comprises 16 residues. Trimming removed 6 bases from V and 3 bases from J; junction bases left unmatched: 10. Germline V gene sequence: CDR1 DFQATT, CDR2 SNEGSKA (reference sequence). The CDR3 reads CSAAGTSGSYVYEQYF. Here the CDR3 DNA reads TGCAGTGCCGCCGGGACTAGCGGGAGTTACGTCTACGAGCAGTACTTC.

The rearrangement joins TRBV2 to TRBJ1-2; D is unclear. Germline CDR1 SNHLY, CDR2 FYNNEI. The CDR3 has 12 residues. Deletions cut 8 bases from V and 4 bases from J, with 11 bases between. The CDR3: CASVVPRYGYTF. Here the CDR3 DNA reads TGTGCCAGCGTAGTCCCCCGCTATGGCTACACCTTC.

The gene calls are TRBV7-9 and TRBJ1-2; 7 positions match TRBD1. Germline trimming cut 5 bases from V and 8 bases from J; bases unmatched to any gene: 8. This CDR3 is 13 amino acids long. From germline, CDR1 is SEHNR and CDR2 FQNEAQ (reference sequence). The CDR3 loop reads CASSALTGRGYTF. DNA for the CDR3: TGTGCCAGCAGCGCGTTGACAGGGAGAGGCTACACCTTC. Combining the CDR3 with reference TRBV7-9 and TRBJ1-2 gives the whole variable domain DTGVSQNPRHKITKRGQNVTFRCDPISEHNRLYWYRQTLGQGPEFLTYFQNEAQLEKSRLLSDRFSAERPKGSFSTLEIQRTEQGDSAMYLCASSALTGRGYTFGSGTRLTVV.

The chain is built from TRBV7-9 and TRBJ1-2, with a tentative D call TRBD1 (5 bases). Germline assignment: CDR1 SEHNR and CDR2 FQNEAQ (reference sequence). Trimming left V 3 bases short and J 7 bases short, with 18 bases between. The length of the CDR3 is 15 residues. Here the CDR3 reads CASSFDGPGPAGYTF. CDR3 bases: TGTGCCAGCAGCTTCGATGGACCGGGGCCGGCTGGCTACACCTTC.

The sample holds many counts of this clonotype. The chain recombines TRBV10-3 with TRBJ1-5; no firm D call. This CDR3 region has 14 residues. Germline assignment: CDR1 ENHRY and CDR2 SYGVKD. V shed 3 bases and J shed 4 bases, with 10 bases lying between them. The CDR3 here is CAISDSSPNQPQHF. For the CDR3, the DNA is TGTGCCATCAGTGATTCAAGCCCTAATCAGCCCCAGCATTTT.

About this clonotype itself: A much larger clone differs by one base, so this may be a read error. The genes are TRBV12-3 or TRBV12-4 and TRBJ1-4, with 9 bases aligning to TRBD1. The CDR3 is made up of 13 amino acids. After removal of 8 bases from V and 13 bases from J, the junction contained 11 bases not matched to a gene. The CDR3 loop reads CASGGDRAKALFF. Written as DNA, the CDR3 is TGTGCCAGCGGTGGGGACAGGGCGAAGGCACTGTTTTTT.

This clonotype has ten or more counts. The V and J genes are TRBV15 and TRBJ1-2; D remains unclear. CDR3 length: 14 amino acids. Germline loops: CDR1 LNHNV, CDR2 YYDKDF (reference sequence). The V end was cut by 2 bases, the J end by 7 bases, with 14 bases between. CDR3 DNA: TGTGCCACCAGCAGACCGCAGAGGGAGGGTGGCTACACCTTC. This sequence encodes CATSRPQREGGYTF.

The chain combines TRBV12-3 or TRBV12-4 with TRBJ1-1; no clear D. V gave up 5 bases and J gave up 2 bases, with 12 bases separating them. This CDR3 spans 14 amino acids. The CDR3 nucleotides read TGTGCCAGCAGTCCTCACTCAGATAACACTGAAGCTTTCTTT. It codes for CASSPHSDNTEAFF.

This clonotype showed up many times. This chain joins TRBV2 and TRBJ1-1, with D possibly TRBD1 on 6 matching bases. This CDR3 comprises 13 residues. The germline V gene encodes CDR1 SNHLY and CDR2 FYNNEI. V was trimmed by 6 bases and J by 4 bases, leaving 12 bases between them. As DNA, the CDR3 is TGTGCCAGCAGGGTACAGGGAGGCACTGAAGCTTTCTTT. It codes for CASRVQGGTEAFF.

The V and J genes are TRBV12-3 or TRBV12-4 and TRBJ1-1; tentative D call: TRBD1 (6 bases). V was pared by 2 bases and J by 1 base, with 11 bases between. This CDR3 region has 15 residues. The CDR3 coding sequence is TGTGCCAGCAGTTTATGGGGGCAGGGGAACACTGAAGCTTTCTTT. Protein: CASSLWGQGNTEAFF.